This TCR beta chain originates from a study of spatial heterogeneity in lung cancer. Study outcomes and limitations: Tracking of tumor mutation counts was seen in expanded intratumoral alpha and beta TCR counts. Estimated TCR-seq coverage of tumor T cells was only 6% to 9% for alpha chains. For beta chains, the corresponding estimate was 13% to 15%.

As regards this clonotype: Antigen: not known.

Time point denoted: sample taken at primary tumor resection. The donor population consisted of roughly 70 patients with untreated, early-stage non-small cell lung cancer. Unsorted whole RNA from tumor, nontumor lung or frozen PBMC underwent sequencing. Per the germline V gene, CDR1 is SGHRS and CDR2 is YFSETQ. The CDR3 loop spans 14 amino acids. V was trimmed by 4 bases and J by 6 bases, leaving 17 bases between them. Using its own MiXCR run on the 5' RACE reads, TCRdb lists one record per CDR3 protein. The sample consists of approximately 18,000 distinct CDR3 sequences, roughly 5.7% of them appearing once.

The starting material was lung tumor tissue, obtained at surgery. The chain has TRBV5-1 and TRBJ2-7; D not resolved. This sequence originates from a female donor with early-stage non-small cell lung cancer. The CDR3 nucleotides read TGCGCCAGCAGCAACCCACGGGCGTTGTCCGAGCAGTACTTC. Residues: CASSNPRALSEQYF.